The clone carrying this T cell receptor (beta chain) was detected only a few times. The antigen is not known. The primer mix had 60 Vbeta and 13 Jbeta primers. TCRdb's copy holds only in-frame clones and misses some; the assay was immunoSEQ multiplex PCR. Of around 98,000 clones in the sample, more than 60% are singletons; the top ten hold 2% to 2.5%. This entry belongs to a study of cytomegalovirus exposure and HLA in healthy donors. Notes on the study in general: Associated with HLA alleles at 0.05 false discovery rate in a later analysis were some 18,000 TCR beta sequences.

This CDR3 has 15 residues. The V gene's germline CDR1 is PRHDT and CDR2 FYEKMQ (reference sequence). Losses at the gene ends were 5 bases for V and 2 bases for J; bases not matched to a gene: 9. The genes are TRBV13 and TRBJ2-7; TRBD1 matches at 7 bases. This TCR derives from a man aged 50-60 years in good health and CMV-seronegative. The specimen was PBMCs. In DNA, the CDR3 is TGTGCCAGCAGCGCCGGACAGGAGCTTCCCTACGAGCAGTACTTC. Encoded protein: CASSAGQELPYEQYF.